This TCR beta chain was sequenced during a study of Ad26.COV2.S vaccination and SARS-CoV-2 variants. This CDR3 has 15 residues. Trimming stripped 2 bases from V and 8 bases from J, with 22 bases between. Looked up from germline, CDR1 is GTSNPN and CDR2 is SVGIG (reference sequence). Noted treatment: around 19 received Ad26.COV2.S at low or high dose, single or two shots; about 5 received placebo; per-sample allocation not given. The samples were gathered on day 63 after the first injection of vaccine or placebo. This vaccine is an Ad26 vector that expresses the Wuhan-strain SARS-CoV-2 spike. The table came from immunoSEQ multiplex PCR; TCRdb's copy has only in-frame clones and leaves some out. The table lists 350,000 to 500,000 clones, 88% of them singletons, with roughly 4% in the top ten.

Sequencing used peripheral blood, obtained in a trial of Ad26.COV2.S vaccine versus placebo. The chain couples TRBV30 to TRBJ2-7; D is possibly TRBD1 or TRBD2 (6 bases each). This TCR came from a person between 18 and 59 years old who received the Ad26.COV2.S COVID-19 vaccine or a placebo. CDR3 sequence: CAWSSMGGGRLQQYF. DNA of the CDR3: TGTGCCTGGAGTAGCATGGGGGGCGGCCGCCTACAGCAGTACTTC.